This T cell receptor beta chain was recorded in a study of patients and donors after allogeneic stem cell transplantation. A single record per CDR3 protein comes from TCRdb applying MiXCR to the RT-PCR reads. Here the sample spans about 850 distinct CDR3 sequences, around 25% being singletons. Input material: blood, either unsorted or a sorted T cell fraction (not recorded which). This TCR was recovered from a human donor who was either an allogeneic HSCT recipient or a stem cell or donor lymphocyte infusion donor (not recorded which). It is not recorded whose cells these are; they may come from a transplant donor.

CDR3 sequence: CASSLGLVIYEQYF. The CDR3 nucleotides are TGTGCCAGCAGCTTGGGACTAGTAATCTACGAGCAGTACTTC. V is TRBV7-8 and J is TRBJ2-7; 8 positions match TRBD2. J lost 3 bases, V lost 3 bases, and 4 bases had no gene match. Germline V gene data show CDR1 as SGHVS and CDR2 as FQNEAQ. This CDR3 has 14 amino acids.